This T cell receptor (beta chain) originates from a study of cytomegalovirus exposure and HLA in healthy donors. This clone was detected a few times. Its target is not known. At sampling all donors were nominally healthy, likely with unrecorded immune exposures. V was pared by 0 bases and J by 5 bases, with 8 bases of the junction left unmatched. This CDR3 is 16 amino acids long. CDR1 is MNHEY, CDR2 SVGAGI, per germline. General study results and limits: Associated with cytomegalovirus, according to the listing, were fewer than 200 TCR beta chains. Per published reports, the classifier diagnosed cytomegalovirus status with high specificity and sensitivity. A further, later analysis showed that HLA-associated TCR beta chains (compared with equally common others) were more clonally expanded.

Primers for the PCR totalled 60 Vbeta and 13 Jbeta. Sequenced by immunoSEQ multiplex PCR; TCRdb stores in-frame clones only, minus some. The sample gives approximately 92,000 clones, around three quarters of which show up once; about 8% is in the top ten. The clonotype was recovered from a man aged 55 to 70 in good health and CMV-seronegative. The sequencing input was PBMCs. The chain recombines TRBV6-5 with TRBJ1-1; 8 positions match TRBD1. The CDR3 sequence: CASSYSITGGRTEAFF. The CDR3 DNA is TGTGCCAGCAGTTACTCGATAACAGGGGGTCGGACTGAAGCTTTCTTT.